The following is a TCR beta chain sequence with its context. This record comes from a study of regulatory T cells in long-lasting Graves disease. Deletions cut 4 bases from V and 0 bases from J, with 13 bases between. In germline, CDR1 is SGHDT, CDR2 YYEEEE. The CDR3 spans 15 residues. TCR beta libraries were built with iRepertoire HTBI primers and Arm-PCR of CDR3 regions. A single record per CDR3 protein comes from TCRdb applying MiXCR to the multiplex PCR reads. This table has hundreds of thousands of distinct CDR3 sequences, 16% appearing once. Specified time point: newly diagnosed GD, antithyroid drugs for less than 3 months. RNA from PBMCs was the source of the TCR library. The same data also went into a second study, on T cells in Graves' hyperthyroidism and ophthalmopathy.

The chain is built from TRBV5-6 and TRBJ1-1, with TRBD1 as a possible D gene (5 bases). The sample was peripheral blood mononuclear cells (PBMCs), taken at new diagnosis, from a patient treated with antithyroid drugs. The clonotype originates from a young woman with Graves disease. CDR3 sequence: CASSTTTELNTEAFF. CDR3 coding DNA: TGTGCCAGCAGCACGACGACAGAATTGAACACTGAAGCTTTCTTT.